Listed here are 19 T cell receptor beta chains from one sample, sequenced in a study of blood T cells in healthy people across ages (dated by TCRdb to between 2014 and 2016). Receptors were amplified or captured by 5' RACE. The instrument was an Illumina HiSeq 2500. The second PCR ran for roughly 7 to 12 cycles and used a J-beta primer mix along with a sample-barcoded 5' primer. The public reads were reprocessed in TCRdb via fastp at Q25 and MiXCR, keeping in-frame beta chains. Identical CDR3 proteins give one entry, which carries the most common genes and DNA. A total of about 640,000 distinct CDR3 sequences appear in this sample, under 70% of them only once. The ten largest clonotypes hold approximately 40% of the sample. Material for sequencing was blood. The origin of the receptors is a man in his 60s in good health.

With respect to this clonotype: A junction end diverges from the germline sequence, so it may reflect a read error. The chain uses TRBV6-5 and TRBJ1-2, with no clear D. CDR1 is MNHEY and CDR2 is SVGAGI in the germline V gene. The CDR3 extends over 12 amino acids. CDR3 amino acids: CANSSQTRGYTF. For the CDR3, the DNA is TGTGCCAACAGTTCACAAACCAGGGGCTACACCTTC.

The chain links TRBV28 to TRBJ2-4; 11 bases map to TRBD2. The ends lost 4 bases at V and 14 bases at J; junction bases unmatched: 13. Per germline, CDR1 MDHEN and CDR2 SYDVKM. CDR3 size: 15 residues. The CDR3 loop is CASSSSTSGGSKEYF. CDR3 bases: TGTGCCAGCAGTTCAAGTACTAGCGGGGGTTCTAAGGAGTACTTC. The full variable domain, its missing parts supplied by reference TRBV28 and TRBJ2-4, is DVKVTQSSRYLVKRTGEKVFLECVQDMDHENMFWYRQDPGLGLRLIYFSYDVKMKEKGDIPEGYSVSREKKERFSLILESASTNQTSMYLCASSSSTSGGSKEYFGAGTRLSVL.

This clonotype occurred a few times. CDR3 protein: CASSPRDTDTEAFF. The CDR3 DNA sequence: TGTGCCAGCAGTCCCAGGGATACGGACACTGAAGCTTTCTTT. The rearrangement uses TRBV12-3 or TRBV12-4 and TRBJ1-1, with D possibly matching TRBD1 (5 bases). The CDR3 is 14 amino acids. Deletions cut 5 bases from V and 3 bases from J, with 13 bases between.

This clonotype was observed a few times. The chain couples TRBV3-1 to TRBJ2-1; 9 bases are shared with TRBD2. Germline V lookup: CDR1 LGHDT, CDR2 YNNKEL (reference sequence). With 2 bases clipped from V and 3 bases from J, the junction kept 14 bases outside the gene matches. The length of the CDR3 is 19 residues. CDR3 sequence reads: CASSQPGGGAGGDYNEQFF. The CDR3 DNA reads as TGTGCCAGCAGCCAACCCGGCGGGGGGGCCGGTGGGGACTACAATGAGCAGTTCTTC.

The rearrangement joins TRBV10-2 to TRBJ2-7, with D perhaps TRBD1 (5 bases). The CDR3 sequence is 14 residues long. Trimming left V 4 bases short and J 2 bases short, with 12 bases between. Germline V lookup: CDR1 WSHSY, CDR2 SAAADI. The CDR3 region is CASSVARVPYEQYF. The CDR3 bases are TGCGCCAGCAGTGTGGCCAGGGTCCCCTACGAGCAGTACTTC.

This sequence joins TRBV3-1 and TRBJ2-7; D call uncertain. The V and J ends lost 8 bases and 5 bases respectively, with 13 bases between them. The V gene's germline CDR1 is LGHDT and CDR2 YNNKEL (reference sequence). This CDR3 contains 12 residues. The CDR3 region has the DNA TGTGCCAGCTCGACCGTGGCCGACGAGCAGTACTTC. Amino acids: CASSTVADEQYF.

The chain recombines TRBV7-9 with TRBJ2-1; perhaps TRBD1 as D (5 bases). V dropped 5 bases and J dropped 7 bases, with 27 bases sitting between them. The CDR3 consists of 18 residues. Germline-derived CDR1 and CDR2 are SEHNR and FQNEAQ (reference sequence). This chain's CDR3 is CASSLSQGSQIFRNEQFF. The CDR3 nucleotides read TGTGCCAGCAGCCTTAGTCAGGGCTCGCAAATTTTCAGGAATGAGCAGTTCTTC.

This clonotype was seen more than once but under ten times. In nucleotides, the CDR3 is TGTGCCAGCAGCACTGGACAAGCAACTAATGAAAAACTGTTTTTT. It specifies CASSTGQATNEKLFF. The V gene is TRBV7-9, the J gene TRBJ1-4; tentatively, D is TRBD1 (5 bases). Trimming removed 5 bases from V and 0 bases from J, with 10 bases in between. CDR1 and CDR2 (germline): SEHNR, FQNEAQ (reference sequence). The CDR3 is 15 residues long. The full variable domain, completed using reference TRBV7-9 and TRBJ1-4, is DTGVSQNPRHKITKRGQNVTFRCDPISEHNRLYWYRQTLGQGPEFLTYFQNEAQLEKSRLLSDRFSAERPKGSFSTLEIQRTEQGDSAMYLCASSTGQATNEKLFFGSGTQLSVL.

This clonotype showed up just a few times. The rearrangement uses TRBV20-1 and TRBJ2-6; D could derive from TRBD1 or TRBD2 (5 bases each). The germline CDR1 and CDR2 sequences are DFQATT and SNEGSKA (reference sequence). The CDR3 spans 17 residues. Trimming took 3 bases from V and 1 from J, leaving 16 bases between them. The CDR3 bases are TGCAGTGCTAGGCTTAGAGGGGCCCAATCTGGGGCCAACGTCCTGACTTTC. Its protein is CSARLRGAQSGANVLTF.

In this sample, this clonotype turned up a few times. The chain uses TRBV10-3 and TRBJ1-4, with D possibly being TRBD1 (6 bases). The V and J ends lost 3 bases and 4 bases respectively, with 12 bases between them. The CDR3 length is 15 residues. The germline CDR1 and CDR2 sequences are ENHRY and SYGVKD. The CDR3 DNA reads TGTGCCATCAGTGAAGGGGGACACGGTAATGAAAAACTGTTTTTT. This sequence encodes CAISEGGHGNEKLFF.

The chain links TRBV18 to TRBJ1-1, with 7 bases matching TRBD1. The trim removed 3 bases at V and 4 bases at J, leaving 8 bases unmatched. CDR1 is KGHSH, CDR2 LQKENI, per germline. The CDR3 covers 15 residues. The CDR3 DNA reads as TGTGCCAGCTCACCTAACAGGGGTAGGCGCACTGAAGCTTTCTTT. Translated: CASSPNRGRRTEAFF.

The V call is TRBV3-1, the J call TRBJ2-3, with TRBD1 identical over 10 bases. The CDR3 is made up of 17 amino acids. J was trimmed by 0 bases and V by 4 bases; bases with no gene match: 7. Per the germline V gene, CDR1 is LGHDT and CDR2 is YNNKEL (reference sequence). CDR3: CASSPYSDRGSTDTQYF. DNA of the CDR3: TGTGCCAGCAGCCCCTACTCGGACAGGGGGAGCACAGATACGCAGTATTTT.

The chain recombines TRBV21-1 with TRBJ1-4; the table's D call TRBD1 went unverified against the DNA. TRBV21-1 is marked as a pseudogene. This CDR3 has 14 residues. The CDR3 loop is CASSKARQGGKLFF. Here the CDR3 DNA reads TGTGCCAGCAGCAAAGCGAGACAGGGAGGAAAACTGTTTTTT.

In the case of this clonotype: The junction departs from the called germline gene at one end, perhaps through a read error. This sequence joins TRBV20-1 and TRBJ1-4; D not certain. The CDR3 extends over 13 amino acids. Germline lookup yields CDR1 DFQATT and CDR2 SNEGSKA (reference sequence). As DNA, the CDR3 is TGCAGTGCCCTCGGACGGGCTAAGGAAAAACTGTTTTTT. It yields the protein CSALGRAKEKLFF.

This clonotype was observed a handful of times. The chain combines TRBV5-6 with TRBJ2-3; TRBD2 agrees at 7 bases. CDR3 length: 16 amino acids. Germline CDR1 reads SGHDT; CDR2 reads YYEEEE. Unmatched junction bases numbered 8, after V lost 4 bases and J lost 0 bases. The CDR3 protein is CASSRSGAASTDTQYF. The CDR3, as DNA: TGTGCCAGCAGCCGCAGCGGGGCTGCTAGCACAGATACGCAGTATTTT.

The rearrangement joins TRBV10-3 to TRBJ2-1; 10 nucleotides agree with TRBD2. There are 14 residues in the CDR3. In germline, CDR1 is ENHRY, CDR2 SYGVKD. Germline trimming cut 10 bases from V and 6 bases from J; bases unmatched to any gene: 9. CDR3 sequence: CATGGERGGNEQFF. As DNA, the CDR3 is TGTGCCACCGGGGGTGAGCGGGGGGGCAATGAGCAGTTCTTC.

This sequence joins TRBV6-6 and TRBJ2-7, with D tentatively TRBD1 or TRBD2 (5 bases each). The V end was cut by 11 bases, the J end by 0 bases, with 14 bases between. There are 13 residues in the CDR3. Germline V gene sequence: CDR1 MNHNY, CDR2 SVGAGI (reference sequence). The CDR3 protein is CAHGTENSYEQYF. Here the CDR3 DNA reads TGTGCCCACGGGACCGAAAACTCCTACGAGCAGTACTTC.

The V and J genes are TRBV20-1 and TRBJ2-7; 10 bases map to TRBD2. The DNA end favors TRBJ2-5, so the J call may be wrong. The CDR3 runs 16 residues. Germline V lookup: CDR1 DFQATT, CDR2 SNEGSKA (reference sequence). CDR3 in amino acids: CSASDTSSGGGETQYF. The CDR3 DNA sequence: TGCAGTGCTAGCGACACCTCTAGCGGGGGCGGGGAGACCCAGTACTTC.

This sequence joins TRBV5-5 and TRBJ2-7; D is unresolved. This CDR3 spans 15 amino acids. Looked up from germline, CDR1 is SGHKS and CDR2 is YYEKEE (reference sequence). Deletions cut 0 bases from V and 2 bases from J, with 12 bases between. CDR3 protein: CASSLAAVPAYEQYF. The CDR3 coding sequence is TGTGCCAGCAGCTTGGCTGCGGTGCCAGCCTACGAGCAGTACTTC. Together with reference TRBV5-5 and TRBJ2-7, the CDR3 gives the full variable domain: DAGVTQSPTHLIKTRGQQVTLRCSPISGHKSVSWYQQVLGQGPQFIFQYYEKEERGRGNFPDRFSARQFPNYSSELNVNALLLGDSALYLCASSLAAVPAYEQYFGPGTRLTVT.